The 8 T cell receptor beta chains reported below all come from one sample, sequenced in a study of CD8 T cells in Susac syndrome. An input of about 0.5 to 1 ug of RNA was subjected to reverse transcription using random hexamers. Via MiXCR, TCRdb re-called the immunoSEQ multiplex PCR reads, giving one row per CDR3 protein. The sample contains roughly 200,000 distinct CDR3 sequences, around 95% of which appear only once. The specimen sequenced was CD8+ T cells from PBMCs. The receptors were gathered from a human donor with multiple sclerosis.

This clonotype has just one count. In DNA, the CDR3 is TGTGCCACCAGCACCCACGAGCTGGTTAGGACTGAAGCTTTCTTT. It encodes CATSTHELVRTEAFF. V gene TRBV15 combines with J gene TRBJ1-1, with D unresolved. Per the germline V gene, CDR1 is LNHNV and CDR2 is YYDKDF (reference sequence). There are 15 residues in the CDR3. The V and J ends lost 4 bases and 5 bases respectively, with 17 bases between them.

The chain uses TRBV9 and TRBJ2-7; possible D gene TRBD1, 7 bases. The germline CDR1 and CDR2 sequences are SGDLS and YYNGEE. V was clipped by 4 bases and J by 4 bases, with 15 bases between them. The CDR3 totals 14 residues. The CDR3 coding sequence is TGTGCCAGCAGCCCAGGGGGACTCAATTACGAGCAGTACTTC. Translation: CASSPGGLNYEQYF.

The CDR3 loop is CSVGTEPNEAFF. In DNA form, the CDR3 reads TGCAGCGTTGGGACAGAGCCTAATGAAGCTTTCTTT. The chain joins TRBV29-1 to TRBJ1-1; D possibly corresponds to TRBD1 (6 bases). Trimming cost V 4 bases and J 7 bases, with 13 bases left between them. Germline V CDR1 and CDR2: SQVTM, ANQGSEA. The CDR3 loop spans 12 amino acids.

This chain uses TRBV12-3 or TRBV12-4 with TRBJ2-1, with TRBD2 identical over 12 bases. Trimming took 5 bases from V and 5 from J; bases not matched to a gene: 4. CDR3 size: 15 residues. The CDR3 DNA reads as TGTGCCAGCAGTGGACTAGCGGGGCTGGACAATGAGCAGTTCTTC. Protein: CASSGLAGLDNEQFF.

The chain links TRBV6-4 to TRBJ2-1; D is ambiguous. This CDR3 is built from 14 residues. The germline V gene has CDR1 MRHNA and CDR2 SNTAGT. V lost 2 bases and J 8 bases, leaving 13 bases between the germline ends. The CDR3 coding sequence is TGTGCCAGCAGTGACGGGGAAGCTGGCCATGAGCAGTTCTTC. It specifies CASSDGEAGHEQFF.

In this sample, this clonotype turned up once. V and J are TRBV20-1 and TRBJ1-1, with D hard to call. CDR1 is DFQATT and CDR2 is SNEGSKA in the germline V gene (reference sequence). V was clipped by 3 bases and J by 6 bases, with 8 bases between them. The CDR3 extends over 11 amino acids. The CDR3: CSASSRPEAFF. CDR3 DNA: TGCAGTGCTAGTTCCAGGCCTGAAGCTTTCTTT.

The V gene is TRBV5-1, the J gene TRBJ2-5, with 7 bases fitting TRBD2. The ends lost 0 bases at V and 3 bases at J; junction bases unmatched: 5. The CDR3 is 15 amino acids. Germline V lookup: CDR1 SGHRS, CDR2 YFSETQ. CDR3 amino acids: CASSLGGGLEETQYF. The CDR3 coding sequence is TGCGCCAGCAGCTTGGGCGGGGGATTAGAAGAGACCCAGTACTTC.

The table lists this clonotype with a count of one. V and J are TRBV27 and TRBJ2-7, with a possible D match to TRBD1 (6 bases). The CDR3 covers 15 residues. Germline CDR1 and CDR2: MNHEY and SMNVEV (reference sequence). V lost 4 bases and J lost 7, with 20 bases in between. CDR3 nucleotide sequence: TGTGCCAGCAGTTCCCTTTGGACAGTTTTGCGGGAGCAGTACTTC. Protein product: CASSSLWTVLREQYF.